The present TCR beta chain was sequenced within a study of a mutant IDH1 vaccine in newly diagnosed glioma (dated by TCRdb to about 2021). Looking at the study overall: Of the approximately 35 treated patients, approximately 62% were male and around 40% were female, and the mean age was 40.4 years. Before enrollment, most patients had been given radiochemotherapy with temozolomide as standard therapy, while the rest had received either radiotherapy alone or temozolomide alone. Peripheral blood was collected at six visits: V03 (baseline), V05, V07, V10, V12 and V13. For exploratory analyses, longitudinal TCRB deep sequencing was carried out in about two dozen treated patients wherever samples were available.

Library creation used the immunoSEQ multiplex PCR assay. Following the manufacturer's protocol, the hsTCRB Kit was used to amplify rearranged TCR beta chain sequences. An Illumina MiSeq was used to sequence the TCRB libraries. From the authors' description of their analysis: The proprietary platform of the kit vendor was used for demultiplexing, trimming and gene mapping. Sourced from immuneACCESS, this table was stored by TCRdb with only in-frame sequences that have V and J called. A share of the clones is absent; for the studies checked, an unresolved V gene accounts for under half, and the remainder has no known explanation. The V and J calls and clone size were taken over from that table, and D and trimming were inferred from the DNA. The sample yields 60,000 to 75,000 clones; less than 85% were counted once. In total, the top ten clones hold roughly 8% of the sample. Overall results and qualifications from the work: According to the authors, sample limitations meant that analyses of patient blood samples could not be reproduced. Availability determined which PBMC samples were chosen for TCRB deep sequencing. Pseudoprogression seemed to be unrelated to changes in the top peripheral T cell clonotypes found by TCRB sequencing. Immune responses induced by the vaccine were seen in over 90% of patients across multiple MHC alleles.

The time point tag for this specimen amounts to: baseline, week 1 (first vaccination visit). Taken with the paper, the label for treatment or condition translates to: pre-vaccination baseline after standard-of-care therapy. Newly diagnosed WHO grade 3 or 4 IDH1-mutant astrocytomas showing loss of nuclear ATRX were present in the donors. The samples were drawn from NOA16, a multicentre, single-arm, open-label phase I trial in Germany that tested a mutant IDH1 peptide vaccine in humans for the first time. Visit V03 blood draws served as the baseline sample for immunogenicity testing. Genomic DNA for TCRB sequencing was isolated from EDTA blood with the DNeasy Blood and Tissue Kit. Notes on this clone: Its antigen is not yet known. No qualities accompany the bases; no much larger clone lies one base away.

Inclusive of the bounding cysteine and phenylalanine, the CDR3 is 13 residues long. Just the 39-base CDR3 DNA is kept, in frame starting at base 1. The germline V gene specifies SGHTS as CDR1 and YDEGEE as CDR2. The V and J ends are trimmed by 5 bases and 5 bases, leaving 13 bases between them. Here the sequenced sample was PBMCs, taken from a glioma patient treated with radiotherapy, temozolomide or both. The rearranged chain carries TRBV5-8 and TRBJ1-1, with a weak D call of TRBD1 (5 bases match). The receptor was derived from a man aged 50 to 60 with glioma. CDR3 region: CASRGGGGTEAFF. The nucleotide sequence reads as follows: TGTGCCAGCAGGGGAGGCGGGGGGACTGAAGCTTTCTTT.